One sample yielded the 20 T cell receptor beta chains listed below, sequenced in a study of blood T cell repertoires in COVID-19 (dated by TCRdb to 2019 to 2021). Library prep was done by the immunoSEQ multiplex PCR assay. Drawn from immuneACCESS, this table holds only the in-frame rearrangements with V and J called that TCRdb kept. Clones are partly lost; checked studies trace under half to an unresolved V gene and leave the rest unexplained. In this sample the table shows nearly 50,000 clones, just over 85% of which occur a single time. The ten largest clonotypes hold 2.5% to 3% of the sample. Sequenced material: peripheral blood. These receptors originate from a woman older than 75 with COVID-19, enrolled during active disease.

The CDR3 spells CSVARQGGYTF. CDR3 nucleotides: TGCAGCGTTGCCCGACAGGGTGGCTACACCTTC. The chain joins TRBV29-1 to TRBJ1-2; 7 bases align to TRBD1. V shed 4 bases and J 7 bases; nucleotides not matched to a gene: 3. This CDR3 has 11 residues. The germline V gene has CDR1 SQVTM and CDR2 ANQGSEA.

This clone was observed a handful of times. The chain recombines TRBV28 with TRBJ1-3; 7 nucleotides align to TRBD1. This CDR3 region has 18 residues. The germline gives CDR1 MDHEN, CDR2 SYDVKM. V was pared by 6 bases and J by 0 bases, with 14 bases of the junction left unmatched. The CDR3 bases are TGTGCCAGCAGATCACTCTTGACAGGGAGATTCTCTGGAAACACCATATATTTT. Its protein product is CASRSLLTGRFSGNTIYF. Drawing the rest from reference TRBV28 and TRBJ1-3, the complete variable domain is DVKVTQSSRYLVKRTGEKVFLECVQDMDHENMFWYRQDPGLGLRLIYFSYDVKMKEKGDIPEGYSVSREKKERFSLILESASTNQTSMYLCASRSLLTGRFSGNTIYFGEGSWLTVV.

The rearrangement links TRBV9 to TRBJ1-2; tentatively, D is TRBD1 (6 bases). The V end was cut by 0 bases, the J end by 14 bases, with 23 bases between. The CDR3 is 15 amino acids. CDR1 is SGDLS and CDR2 is YYNGEE in the germline V gene. The DNA for the CDR3 is TGTGCCAGCAGCGTAGCTCAGACAGGTGTTAGGCTACTAACCTTC. Translating it yields CASSVAQTGVRLLTF. The entire variable domain, with the rest obtained from reference TRBV9 and TRBJ1-2, is as follows: DSGVTQTPKHLITATGQRVTLRCSPRSGDLSVYWYQQSLDQGLQFLIQYYNGEERAKGNILERFSAQQFPDLHSELNLSSLELGDSALYFCASSVAQTGVRLLTFGSGTRLTVV.

Notes on this clone: This same CDR3 is encoded by further DNA sequences in the sample. V and J are TRBV27 and TRBJ1-5; D is uncertain. The CDR3 is 13 residues long. Between the trimmed V and J ends, which lost 3 bases and 6 bases, there was a span of 9 bases. The V gene's germline CDR1 is MNHEY and CDR2 SMNVEV (reference sequence). CDR3 residues: CASSLERGQPQHF. The CDR3, as DNA: TGTGCCAGCAGTTTGGAACGGGGTCAGCCCCAGCATTTT.

The rearrangement uses TRBV5-4 and TRBJ2-1; 9 nucleotides agree with TRBD1. There are 17 residues in the CDR3. The V segment lost 2 bases and the J segment 3 bases; nucleotides outside the gene matches: 9. Germline CDR1 is SGHNT and CDR2 is YYREEE (reference sequence). CDR3 sequence: CASSFDRGLGNYNEQFF. The CDR3 DNA reads as TGTGCCAGCAGCTTTGACAGGGGGTTGGGGAACTACAATGAGCAGTTCTTC.

The rearrangement uses TRBV6-6 and TRBJ1-5; D is perhaps TRBD1 (6 bases). V lost 5 bases to trimming and J lost 3 bases, with 11 bases between them. The CDR3 consists of 14 residues. The germline V gene has CDR1 MNHNY and CDR2 SVGAGI (reference sequence). CDR3 residues: CASSQRQANQPQHF. The CDR3 DNA sequence: TGTGCCAGCAGTCAACGACAGGCCAATCAGCCCCAGCATTTT.

The chain joins TRBV11-2 to TRBJ2-1; 13 bases line up with TRBD2. J gave up 1 base and V 5 bases, and 11 bases lay outside the gene matches. Germline V CDR1 and CDR2: SGHAT, FQNNGV. The length of the CDR3 is 19 residues. The CDR3 bases are TGTGCCAGCAGCCAGGGCGGGACTAGCGGGACGCGGTCCTACAATGAGCAGTTCTTC. This codes for CASSQGGTSGTRSYNEQFF.

This clone was counted between two and nine times. The chain recombines TRBV9 with TRBJ1-6; 9 bases fit TRBD1. The V and J ends lost 3 bases and 8 bases, in that order; junction bases with no gene match: 6. The CDR3 is 15 residues long. Germline lookup yields CDR1 SGDLS and CDR2 YYNGEE. The CDR3 DNA sequence: TGTGCCAGCAGCGGCCAACAGGGGGCTGATTCACCCCTCCACTTT. Its protein is CASSGQQGADSPLHF.

The J gene is TRBJ1-6, the V gene TRBV6-6, with 7 bases that match TRBD1. Per germline, CDR1 MNHNY and CDR2 SVGAGI (reference sequence). This CDR3 is built from 16 residues. V shed 6 bases, J shed 4 bases, and the junction held 9 bases outside the gene matches. CDR3 bases: TGTGCCAGCAGCCCCGCGGAGGGGGCTTATAATTCACCCCTCCACTTT. This codes for CASSPAEGAYNSPLHF.

This clone was recorded a few times. J is TRBJ1-1 and V is TRBV5-5; TRBD1 matches 9 bases. Germline assignment: CDR1 SGHKS and CDR2 YYEKEE (reference sequence). The CDR3 has 18 amino acids. With V trimmed by 0 bases and J by 1 base, 10 bases remained unmatched. The CDR3 DNA follows: TGTGCCAGCAGCTTGGCCGGGACAGGGATAGTCCCGAACACTGAAGCTTTCTTT. This encodes CASSLAGTGIVPNTEAFF. The full variable domain, its missing parts supplied by reference TRBV5-5 and TRBJ1-1, is DAGVTQSPTHLIKTRGQQVTLRCSPISGHKSVSWYQQVLGQGPQFIFQYYEKEERGRGNFPDRFSARQFPNYSSELNVNALLLGDSALYLCASSLAGTGIVPNTEAFFGQGTRLTVV.

This chain links TRBV5-1 with TRBJ2-1; D perhaps matches TRBD2 (6 bases). The germline V and J ends were trimmed by 2 bases and 7 bases, with 10 bases remaining between them. This CDR3 is built from 13 residues. The V gene's germline CDR1 is SGHRS and CDR2 YFSETQ. The CDR3 protein is CASSFTGRNEQFF. In DNA form, the CDR3 reads TGCGCCAGCAGCTTTACGGGGAGGAATGAGCAGTTCTTC.

This clone is a singleton in its sample. The chain joins TRBV19 to TRBJ1-4, with D perhaps matching TRBD1 (5 bases). The V end was cut by 7 bases, the J end by 6 bases, with 9 bases between. The CDR3 totals 12 residues. The germline V gene encodes CDR1 LNHDA and CDR2 SQIVND (reference sequence). Here the CDR3 DNA reads TGTGCCAGTAACGGCAGGGATGAAAAACTGTTTTTT. It specifies CASNGRDEKLFF.

The chain is built from TRBV19 and TRBJ2-2; 7 nucleotides agree with TRBD1. CDR3 length: 15 amino acids. Germline V gives CDR1 LNHDA, CDR2 SQIVND (reference sequence). V dropped 6 bases and J dropped 4; count of bases not matched to a gene: 8. CDR3 region: CASRPDRWGTGELFF. DNA of the CDR3: TGTGCCAGTAGGCCGGACAGGTGGGGCACCGGGGAGCTGTTTTTT.

This clone was seen a single time. The gene calls are TRBV3-1 (or the pseudogene TRBV3-2) and TRBJ1-2; 8 bases are shared with TRBD1. The V gene end was trimmed by 4 bases and the J gene end by 8 bases; junction bases not matched to a gene: 9. This CDR3 has 14 amino acids. Germline CDR1 reads LGHDT; CDR2 reads YNNKEL (reference sequence). The CDR3 region has the DNA TGTGCCAGCAGCCCCAGGGACAGGCAGGGCGGCTACACCTTC. This sequence encodes CASSPRDRQGGYTF.

The chain has TRBV5-8 and TRBJ1-5, with TRBD1 identical over 7 bases. CDR1 is SGHTS and CDR2 is YDEGEE in the germline V gene. The length of the CDR3 is 15 residues. Germline trimming cut 0 bases from V and 3 bases from J; bases unmatched to any gene: 3. The CDR3 nucleotides are TGTGCCAGCAGCTTGGCCGGGACAGTCAATCAGCCCCAGCATTTT. Amino acids: CASSLAGTVNQPQHF.

The table lists this clone with a few counts. The CDR3 nucleotides are TGTGCCACCAGTCCCATTGACAAATCAGGTGAAAAACTGTTTTTT. This translates into CATSPIDKSGEKLFF. The chain recombines TRBV24-1 with TRBJ1-4; D remains unclear. This CDR3 comprises 15 residues. V was pared by 6 bases and J by 7 bases, with 17 bases between. Germline CDR1 reads KGHDR; CDR2 reads SFDVKD.

The V and J genes are TRBV4-2 and TRBJ2-1; D is perhaps TRBD2 (6 bases). In germline, CDR1 is LGHNA, CDR2 YNFKEQ. There are 15 residues in the CDR3. Trimming removed 3 bases from V and 7 bases from J, with 16 bases in between. The CDR3 reads CASSHTREPRNEQFF. The CDR3 nucleotides read TGTGCCAGCAGCCATACGCGGGAACCTCGGAATGAGCAGTTCTTC.

This clone was picked up many times. The chain joins TRBV6-5 to TRBJ2-5; possibly TRBD2 for D (6 bases). Germline loops: CDR1 MNHEY, CDR2 SVGAGI. V lost 2 bases and J lost 4, with 11 bases in between. This CDR3 is 14 amino acids long. The CDR3: CASSYGGYGETQYF. The CDR3 region has the DNA TGTGCCAGCAGTTACGGAGGGTACGGAGAGACCCAGTACTTC.

This chain uses TRBV27 with TRBJ2-1; D possibly corresponds to TRBD1 (6 bases). The CDR3 spans 13 residues. V shed 0 bases and J shed 6 bases, with 6 bases lying between them. Germline V lookup: CDR1 MNHEY, CDR2 SMNVEV (reference sequence). The CDR3 DNA sequence: TGTGCCAGCAGTTTATCGACAGGCAATGAGCAGTTCTTC. Encoded protein: CASSLSTGNEQFF.

The rearrangement links TRBV28 to TRBJ2-3; D unclear. Germline assignment: CDR1 MDHEN and CDR2 SYDVKM. This CDR3 comprises 14 residues. Trimming left V 5 bases short and J 4 bases short, with 13 bases between. The CDR3 here is CASSLESSPDTQYF. The CDR3 region has the DNA TGTGCCAGCAGTCTAGAATCCTCACCAGATACGCAGTATTTT.